The 10 T cell receptor beta chains reported below all come from one sample, sequenced in a study of blood T cell repertoires in COVID-19. Sequencing was performed with immunoSEQ multiplex PCR; in TCRdb, only in-frame clones are kept and a portion is missing. The sample carries approximately 670,000 clones, 75% to 90% recorded once. Sequenced material: peripheral blood. Every receptor here comes from a woman between 18 and 29 years old with acute or convalescent COVID-19.

This clone appeared once. The rearrangement links TRBV27 to TRBJ1-1; a weak D match, TRBD1 (6 bases). The V gene's germline CDR1 is MNHEY and CDR2 SMNVEV (reference sequence). The V end lost 3 bases, the J end lost 5 bases, and 10 bases lay between the germline ends. This CDR3 is 13 amino acids long. DNA of the CDR3: TGTGCCAGCAGTTTGGAGAGGGGGACTGAAGCTTTCTTT. It yields the protein CASSLERGTEAFF.

The chain recombines TRBV11-2 with TRBJ1-2; possibly TRBD1 for D (6 bases). This CDR3 has 13 amino acids. Germline CDR1 SGHAT, CDR2 FQNNGV. V shed 7 bases and J shed 4 bases, with 13 bases lying between them. The CDR3 region is CASKQQGGYGYTF. The CDR3 nucleotides read TGTGCCAGCAAACAACAGGGTGGCTATGGCTACACCTTC.

The chain carries TRBV5-4 and TRBJ1-5; TRBD1 matches 9 bases. Per germline, CDR1 SGHNT and CDR2 YYREEE (reference sequence). V was pared by 3 bases and J by 1 base, with 8 bases of the junction left unmatched. CDR3 length: 17 residues. CDR3 DNA sequence: TGTGCCAGCAGCTGGAAGGACAGGGGCAGGAGCAATCAGCCCCAGCATTTT. Amino acids: CASSWKDRGRSNQPQHF.

This clone was counted a few times. The chain carries TRBV6-2 or TRBV6-3 and TRBJ1-5, with a weak D call TRBD1 (5 bases). Looked up from germline, CDR1 is MNHEY and CDR2 is SVGEGT. This CDR3 comprises 14 residues. Trimming stripped 5 bases from V and 7 bases from J, with 15 bases between. CDR3 residues: CASSPGGEVQPQHF. The DNA for the CDR3 is TGTGCCAGCAGTCCCGGGGGGGAGGTCCAGCCCCAGCATTTT.

This clone was recorded once. V and J are TRBV27 and TRBJ1-2, with D possibly matching TRBD1 (6 bases). Per germline, CDR1 MNHEY and CDR2 SMNVEV (reference sequence). V dropped 0 bases and J dropped 7 bases, with 21 bases sitting between them. The CDR3 has 17 residues. CDR3 nucleotide sequence: TGTGCCAGCAGTTTATCCAATACAGGGTACGGTTTAGGTGGCTACACCTTC. Translating it yields CASSLSNTGYGLGGYTF.

The gene calls are TRBV27 and TRBJ2-1, with 8 bases that match TRBD1. Per the germline V gene, CDR1 is MNHEY and CDR2 is SMNVEV (reference sequence). V dropped 3 bases and J dropped 2; count of bases not matched to a gene: 3. This CDR3 has 15 amino acids. CDR3 sequence: CASSLDRAPYNEQFF. CDR3 coding DNA: TGTGCCAGCAGTTTGGACAGGGCTCCCTACAATGAGCAGTTCTTC.

This clone was detected only once. The chain is built from TRBV6-5 and TRBJ1-3; D is ambiguous. This CDR3 spans 15 amino acids. V dropped 5 bases and J dropped 4 bases, with 15 bases sitting between them. Germline-derived CDR1 and CDR2 are MNHEY and SVGAGI. In DNA, the CDR3 is TGTGCCAGCAGTCCCAGGAGGACGCTAGGAAACACCATATATTTT. It yields the protein CASSPRRTLGNTIYF.

The chain links TRBV20-1 to TRBJ1-3; 10 bases match TRBD1. The CDR3 runs 19 residues. CDR1 DFQATT and CDR2 SNEGSKA come from the germline V gene (reference sequence). Trimming took 3 bases from V and 7 from J; bases not matched to a gene: 21. This CDR3 reads CSASQTGGSWDRGPNTIYF. The CDR3 region has the DNA TGCAGTGCTAGTCAGACGGGGGGGAGTTGGGACAGGGGACCTAACACCATATATTTT.

The V gene is TRBV18, the J gene TRBJ1-2; D unresolved. The CDR3 runs 16 residues. CDR1 and CDR2 from the germline V gene are KGHSH and LQKENI. V lost 0 bases to trimming and J lost 5 bases, with 16 bases between them. CDR3 residues: CASSPPSGTMLYGYTF. CDR3 bases: TGTGCCAGCTCACCACCGAGCGGAACAATGTTGTATGGCTACACCTTC.

The J gene is TRBJ1-2, the V gene TRBV7-9; the match to TRBD1 covers 7 bases. Trimming at V came to 5 bases and at J to 4 bases, leaving 7 bases not matched to a gene. This CDR3 is built from 14 residues. Germline CDR1 is SEHNR and CDR2 is FQNEAQ (reference sequence). The CDR3 DNA follows: TGTGCCAGCAGCCTGGGGGGACAGCTCTATGGCTACACCTTC. This encodes CASSLGGQLYGYTF.